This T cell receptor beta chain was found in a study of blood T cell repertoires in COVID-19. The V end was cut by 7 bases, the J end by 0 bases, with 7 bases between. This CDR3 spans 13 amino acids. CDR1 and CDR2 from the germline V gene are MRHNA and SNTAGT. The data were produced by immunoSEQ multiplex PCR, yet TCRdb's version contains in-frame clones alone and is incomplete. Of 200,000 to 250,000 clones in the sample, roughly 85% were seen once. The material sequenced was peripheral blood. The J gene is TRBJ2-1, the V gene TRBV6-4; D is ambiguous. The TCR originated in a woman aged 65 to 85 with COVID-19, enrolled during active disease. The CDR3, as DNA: TGTGCCAGCAACATAAGCTCCTACAATGAGCAGTTCTTC. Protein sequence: CASNISSYNEQFF.